This T cell receptor beta chain was obtained from a study of T cell responses to AZD1222 COVID-19 vaccine. In the study overall: Second doses at about 4 or about 12 weeks were pooled.

Comment on this clone: Its antigen is unidentified.

CDR3 length: 16 amino acids. V dropped 4 bases and J dropped 2 bases, with 14 bases sitting between them. Per the germline V gene, CDR1 is LGHDT and CDR2 is YNNKEL (reference sequence). TCRdb keeps only in-frame clones here, not all; method: immunoSEQ multiplex PCR. This table holds roughly 80,000 clones, about nine tenths found once. Study-wide results and limits: At baseline, just five to seven AZD1222 recipients tested seropositive. Nearly half of spike-specific TCRs reportedly target unmutated variant regions.

The sequencing here drew on peripheral blood, taken on day 0 of AZD1222 vaccination. The gene calls are TRBV3-1 (or the pseudogene TRBV3-2) and TRBJ1-4; D may be TRBD1 (5 bases). The source is an adult in good health. The CDR3 nucleotides read TGTGCCAGCAGCCTGAAAACAGGAAAGACTAATGAAAAACTGTTTTTT. It codes for CASSLKTGKTNEKLFF.